Listed here is a single T cell receptor beta chain. Antigen specificity is unknown. The data were obtained in a study of Ad26.COV2.S vaccination and SARS-CoV-2 variants. CDR1 and CDR2 (germline): SGHTA, FQGTGA. V lost 3 bases to trimming and J lost 1 base, with 5 bases between them. The CDR3 covers 13 residues. Study-wide results and limits: TCR breadth and depth estimates may have understated total T cell responses.

Clones were sequenced by immunoSEQ multiplex PCR, and TCRdb holds only the in-frame ones, with some missing. The repertoire includes 150,000 to 200,000 clones, 70% to 90% of them detected once, and roughly 6% sits in the top ten. This chain uses TRBV7-3 with TRBJ2-3, with TRBD2 as a possible D gene (5 bases). This receptor was obtained from a human donor who had recovered from COVID-19. Material: peripheral blood, obtained after recovery from COVID-19. CDR3 protein: CASSFSGTDTQYF. In DNA, the CDR3 is TGTGCCAGCAGCTTTAGCGGCACAGATACGCAGTATTTT. Based on the CDR3 plus reference TRBV7-3 and TRBJ2-3, the full variable domain is GAGVSQTPSNKVTEKGKYVELRCDPISGHTALYWYRQSLGQGPEFLIYFQGTGAADDSGLPNDRFFAVRPEGSVSTLKIQRTERGDSAVYLCASSFSGTDTQYFGPGTRLTVL.